The 30 T cell receptor beta chains given below trace back to one sample, sequenced in a study of cytomegalovirus exposure and HLA in healthy donors. 60 Vbeta and 13 Jbeta primers were used in PCR. Generated by immunoSEQ multiplex PCR, the TCRdb table keeps only in-frame clones and is missing some. The sample yields approximately 150,000 clones, around 66% seen once. Sequencing was done on a sample of PBMCs. The receptor source for this set is a woman aged 25 to 39 in good health and CMV-seropositive.

The chain has TRBV5-6 and TRBJ1-6; D remains unclear. Germline assignment: CDR1 SGHDT and CDR2 YYEEEE. V lost 0 bases to trimming and J lost 9 bases, with 13 bases between them. The CDR3 length is 15 residues. The CDR3 loop is CASSLVGRETSPLHF. The CDR3 DNA is TGTGCCAGCAGCTTGGTCGGGCGGGAAACTTCACCCCTCCACTTT.

The chain couples TRBV5-6 to TRBJ2-7; a weak D match, TRBD2 (5 bases). V lost 4 bases and J lost 7, with 9 bases in between. This CDR3 comprises 11 residues. Germline-derived CDR1 and CDR2 are SGHDT and YYEEEE. The chain's CDR3 is CASSDRGEQYF. The CDR3 DNA sequence: TGTGCCAGCAGCGACCGGGGAGAGCAGTACTTC.

The rearrangement links TRBV7-9 to TRBJ1-4, with 8 bases aligning to TRBD1. V trimming: 2 bases; J trimming: 8 bases; junction bases outside the gene matches: 4. Germline V lookup: CDR1 SEHNR, CDR2 FQNEAQ (reference sequence). The CDR3 extends over 14 amino acids. The CDR3 loop reads CASSLQGAEEKLFF. Written as DNA, the CDR3 is TGTGCCAGCAGCTTACAGGGGGCGGAGGAAAAACTGTTTTTT.

This clone has more than one count but fewer than ten. J is TRBJ1-4 and V is TRBV6-5, with a weak D call TRBD1 (6 bases). Germline-derived CDR1 and CDR2 are MNHEY and SVGAGI. The CDR3 loop spans 14 amino acids. The germline V and J ends were trimmed by 5 bases and 2 bases, with 9 bases remaining between them. The CDR3 reads CASSRTATNEKLFF. The CDR3 DNA sequence: TGTGCCAGCAGTCGGACAGCTACTAATGAAAAACTGTTTTTT.

This clone was counted between two and nine times. V and J are TRBV28 and TRBJ1-1; D gene unclear. The CDR3 has 15 residues. V was pared by 4 bases and J by 4 bases, with 16 bases between. Looked up from germline, CDR1 is MDHEN and CDR2 is SYDVKM. CDR3: CASSYSIFRGTEAFF. Here the CDR3 DNA reads TGTGCCAGCAGTTATTCAATATTCCGGGGCACTGAAGCTTTCTTT.

This chain joins TRBV6-1 and TRBJ2-3, with 11 bases aligning to TRBD2. The CDR3 is made up of 15 amino acids. Germline V CDR1 and CDR2: MNHNS, SASEGT. The trim removed 6 bases at V and 7 bases at J, leaving 9 bases unmatched. This CDR3 reads CASSDSGGAQNTQYF. The DNA for the CDR3 is TGTGCCAGCAGCGATAGCGGGGGGGCCCAAAATACGCAGTATTTT.

The chain carries TRBV7-8 and TRBJ2-3; maybe TRBD2 (6 bases). The CDR3 contains 16 residues. CDR1 SGHVS and CDR2 FQNEAQ come from the germline V gene. The V gene lost 5 bases and the J gene lost 0 bases, with 15 bases spanning the gap. CDR3 in amino acids: CASSQISGLSTDTQYF. CDR3 coding DNA: TGTGCCAGCAGCCAAATTAGCGGCTTAAGCACAGATACGCAGTATTTT.

This clone appeared a single time. The DNA is omitted, as the CDR3 cannot be located on it reliably, and the CDR3 follows TCRdb's listing. The rearrangement uses TRBV4-2 and TRBJ2-5; TRBD2 was called by the table and not checked on the DNA. The CDR3 is 13 residues long, ends included. The germline V gene has CDR1 LGHNA and CDR2 YNFKEQ. CDR3 residues: CASSQDLEKAQYF.

Comments on this clone: Because the CDR3 is missing its conserved closing phenylalanine or tryptophan, this is likely a read error. V is TRBV6-5 and J is TRBJ1-4; perhaps TRBD1 as D (6 bases). In germline, CDR1 is MNHEY, CDR2 SVGAGI. V was cut by 0 bases and J by 4 bases, with 9 bases left in between. This CDR3 is 15 amino acids long. The CDR3 region has the DNA TGTGCCAGCAGTTACTCGACAGGAGTTAATGAAAAACTGTTTGTT. This translates into CASSYSTGVNEKLFV.

The chain links TRBV28 to TRBJ1-5; D is ambiguous. Germline-derived CDR1 and CDR2 are MDHEN and SYDVKM. The CDR3 spans 12 residues. The germline V and J ends were trimmed by 2 bases and 6 bases, with 5 bases remaining between them. CDR3 sequence (DNA): TGTGCCAGCAGTTTACTGGCTCAGCCCCAGCATTTT. Amino acid sequence: CASSLLAQPQHF.

In its sample, this clone was seen a few times. This chain links TRBV5-6 with TRBJ2-2, with 11 nucleotides matching TRBD2. V shed 4 bases, J shed 5 bases, and the junction held 7 bases outside the gene matches. There are 16 residues in the CDR3. CDR1 is SGHDT and CDR2 is YYEEEE in the germline V gene. CDR3 DNA: TGTGCCAGCAGCAAAGCTCCTAGCGGGAGGACCGGGGAGCTGTTTTTT. Its translation: CASSKAPSGRTGELFF.

CDR3 nucleotides: TGTGCCAGTAGTATCCAGGGGGCTAGCAATCAGCCCCAGCATTTT. This encodes CASSIQGASNQPQHF. The chain links TRBV19 to TRBJ1-5; 8 nucleotides agree with TRBD1. Germline CDR1 is LNHDA and CDR2 is SQIVND (reference sequence). The CDR3 is 15 residues long. Trimming removed 3 bases from V and 0 bases from J; junction bases left unmatched: 1. Complete variable domain (other parts from reference TRBV19 and TRBJ1-5): DGGITQSPKYLFRKEGQNVTLSCEQNLNHDAMYWYRQDPGQGLRLIYYSQIVNDFQKGDIAEGYSVSREKKESFPLTVTSAQKNPTAFYLCASSIQGASNQPQHFGDGTRLSIL.

The chain carries TRBV6-1 and TRBJ2-6; weak D call: TRBD1 (5 bases). The CDR3 consists of 16 residues. Trimming removed 0 bases from V and 4 bases from J, with 10 bases in between. Germline V gives CDR1 MNHNS, CDR2 SASEGT. The CDR3 DNA follows: TGTGCCAGCAGTGAAGCAGCAGGGTCCGGGGCCAACGTCCTGACTTTC. It codes for CASSEAAGSGANVLTF.

The CDR3 protein is CASSLVTGYGYTF. The CDR3 bases are TGTGCCAGCAGCTTAGTAACAGGGTATGGCTACACCTTC. The chain couples TRBV11-2 to TRBJ1-2, with D possibly matching TRBD1 (6 bases). This CDR3 comprises 13 residues. V was shortened by 1 base and J by 5 bases, with 8 bases between the two germline ends. Germline values: CDR1 SGHAT, CDR2 FQNNGV.

The chain joins TRBV12-5 to TRBJ2-5, with 7 positions matching TRBD1. CDR1 is LGHNT and CDR2 is FRNRAP in the germline V gene. This CDR3 is 14 amino acids long. V lost 4 bases, J lost 4 bases, and 6 bases stayed unmatched. The CDR3 reads CASGSGTDGETQYF. DNA of the CDR3: TGTGCTAGTGGTTCCGGGACAGATGGAGAGACCCAGTACTTC.

This chain joins TRBV7-8 and TRBJ1-5; 10 nucleotides agree with TRBD1. The trim removed 3 bases at V and 6 bases at J, leaving 2 bases unmatched. The length of the CDR3 is 14 residues. The germline V gene encodes CDR1 SGHVS and CDR2 FQNEAQ. The chain's CDR3 is CASSFGQGGQPQHF. In DNA, the CDR3 is TGTGCCAGCAGCTTCGGACAGGGGGGTCAGCCCCAGCATTTT.

The V call is TRBV18, the J call TRBJ2-5; D gene ambiguous. The CDR3 runs 12 residues. V lost 4 bases and J lost 1, with 4 bases in between. From germline, CDR1 is KGHSH and CDR2 LQKENI. The CDR3 sequence is CASSRGQETQYF. CDR3 bases: TGTGCCAGCTCACGAGGCCAAGAGACCCAGTACTTC.

J is TRBJ1-6 and V is TRBV2, with a weak D call TRBD1 (6 bases). The CDR3 is 15 amino acids. Between the trimmed V and J ends, which lost 5 bases and 8 bases, there was a span of 16 bases. From germline, CDR1 is SNHLY and CDR2 FYNNEI. CDR3 coding DNA: TGTGCCAGCAGTCCTCTTCAGGGGTCCTATTCACCCCTCCACTTT. Amino acids: CASSPLQGSYSPLHF.

DNA of the CDR3: TGCGCCAGCAGCCCACAGGGGGGGGTTGAGACCCAGTACTTC. Protein: CASSPQGGVETQYF. This chain joins TRBV4-1 and TRBJ2-5; tentative D call: TRBD1 (8 bases). Germline loops: CDR1 MGHRA, CDR2 YSYEKL. The length of the CDR3 is 14 residues. Trimming removed 4 bases at V and 5 bases at J, with 14 bases between.

The V and J genes are TRBV5-8 and TRBJ2-2; 10 bases match TRBD2. This CDR3 contains 17 residues. Germline V CDR1 and CDR2: SGHTS, YDEGEE. J lost 4 bases, V lost 2 bases, and 8 bases had no gene match. CDR3 nucleotide sequence: TGTGCCAGCAGCTTAACTTTACTAGCGGGGCGCACCGGGGAGCTGTTTTTT. Translation: CASSLTLLAGRTGELFF.

The gene calls are TRBV28 and TRBJ1-2, with D maybe TRBD1 (5 bases). V dropped 5 bases and J dropped 10 bases, with 20 bases sitting between them. Germline V lookup: CDR1 MDHEN, CDR2 SYDVKM. The CDR3 is made up of 14 amino acids. This chain's CDR3 is CASSPPGFSVLYTF. The CDR3 DNA follows: TGTGCCAGCAGTCCTCCAGGGTTCTCCGTACTCTACACCTTC.

V usage is TRBV2 and J usage is TRBJ2-5, with TRBD2 identical over 11 bases. The CDR3 runs to 15 residues. J gave up 3 bases and V 9 bases, and 9 bases lay outside the gene matches. Germline lookup yields CDR1 SNHLY and CDR2 FYNNEI. CDR3 sequence: CASVLAGAPEETQYF. CDR3 sequence (DNA): TGTGCCAGTGTACTAGCGGGGGCACCAGAAGAGACCCAGTACTTC.

The V and J genes are TRBV19 and TRBJ2-2; tentative D call: TRBD2 (7 bases). V lost 6 bases and J lost 4, with 15 bases in between. CDR3 length equals 15 residues. Per germline, CDR1 LNHDA and CDR2 SQIVND (reference sequence). CDR3 DNA sequence: TGTGCCAGTAGAGAGTACGGGGGGCTCACCGGGGAGCTGTTTTTT. The encoded protein is CASREYGGLTGELFF. Full variable domain (rest looked up from reference TRBV19 and TRBJ2-2): DGGITQSPKYLFRKEGQNVTLSCEQNLNHDAMYWYRQDPGQGLRLIYYSQIVNDFQKGDIAEGYSVSREKKESFPLTVTSAQKNPTAFYLCASREYGGLTGELFFGEGSRLTVL.

This sequence joins TRBV2 and TRBJ1-2, with TRBD1 identical over 7 bases. CDR3 length: 14 residues. Germline lookup yields CDR1 SNHLY and CDR2 FYNNEI. The V and J ends lost 1 base and 8 bases, in that order; junction bases with no gene match: 7. CDR3: CASSEGQGGKGYTF. In nucleotides, the CDR3 is TGTGCCAGCAGTGAAGGACAGGGTGGAAAAGGCTACACCTTC.

The chain links TRBV11-2 to TRBJ2-7; 11 nucleotides align to TRBD1. Germline CDR1 reads SGHAT; CDR2 reads FQNNGV. The CDR3 is 16 residues long. J was trimmed by 4 bases and V by 5 bases; bases with no gene match: 10. The CDR3 protein is CASSLPGTGGLYEQYF. The CDR3 DNA follows: TGTGCCAGCAGCCTGCCCGGGACAGGGGGACTTTACGAGCAGTACTTC.

CDR3 sequence (DNA): TGTGCCGCCCACGGGGGGGCGAATGAGCAGTTCTTC. Its translation: CAAHGGANEQFF. The chain couples TRBV10-3 to TRBJ2-1; 8 bases are a match to TRBD2. The CDR3 has 12 amino acids. Per the germline V gene, CDR1 is ENHRY and CDR2 is SYGVKD. V shed 11 bases and J 7 bases; nucleotides not matched to a gene: 7.

The V call is TRBV5-1, the J call TRBJ2-1, with 7 bases that match TRBD2. Per germline, CDR1 SGHRS and CDR2 YFSETQ. The CDR3 totals 16 residues. Trimming took 5 bases from V and 4 from J; bases not matched to a gene: 12. In nucleotides, the CDR3 is TGCGCCAGCAGTCCGCCCGAGCGGGGCTTTTACAATGAGCAGTTCTTC. Protein product: CASSPPERGFYNEQFF.

This chain joins TRBV4-1 and TRBJ2-2; no firm D call. CDR1 is MGHRA, CDR2 YSYEKL, per germline. Trimming stripped 4 bases from V and 2 bases from J, with 14 bases between. This CDR3 contains 16 residues. CDR3 sequence (DNA): TGCGCCAGCAGCCGTGGGCCCGACCAAAACACCGGGGAGCTGTTTTTT. Amino acid sequence: CASSRGPDQNTGELFF.

V and J are TRBV11-3 and TRBJ1-1; D is ambiguous. This CDR3 region has 11 residues. CDR1 and CDR2 (germline): SGHNT, YENEEA. Between the trimmed V and J ends, which lost 2 bases and 7 bases, there was a span of 5 bases. CDR3: CASSLTSEAFF. CDR3 DNA: TGTGCCAGCAGCTTAACGAGTGAAGCTTTCTTT.

The V call is TRBV6-5, the J call TRBJ1-1; D remains unclear. The CDR3 is 15 amino acids. V lost 0 bases and J lost 1, with 9 bases in between. Germline V gene sequence: CDR1 MNHEY, CDR2 SVGAGI. CDR3 DNA sequence: TGTGCCAGCAGTTACTCGATCCCGGGGAACACTGAAGCTTTCTTT. Translated, it gives CASSYSIPGNTEAFF.